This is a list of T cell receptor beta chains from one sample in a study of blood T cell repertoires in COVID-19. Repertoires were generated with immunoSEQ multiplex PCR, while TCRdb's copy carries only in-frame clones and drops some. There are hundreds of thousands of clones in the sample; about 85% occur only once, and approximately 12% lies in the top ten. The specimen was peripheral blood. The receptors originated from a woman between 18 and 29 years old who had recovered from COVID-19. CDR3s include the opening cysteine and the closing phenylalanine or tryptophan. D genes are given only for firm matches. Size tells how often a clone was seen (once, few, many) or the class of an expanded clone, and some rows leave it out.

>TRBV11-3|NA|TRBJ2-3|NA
CASSLSGYTDTQYF
TGTGCCAGCAGCTTATCCGGTTACACAGATACGCAGTATTTT
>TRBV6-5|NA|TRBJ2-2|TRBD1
CASSRGQVIGELFF
TGTGCCAGCAGTCGGGGACAGGTTATCGGGGAGCTGTTTTTT
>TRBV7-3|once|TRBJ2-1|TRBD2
CASSLLAGGSGEQFF
TGTGCCAGCAGTTTGCTAGCGGGAGGGAGCGGTGAGCAGTTCTTC
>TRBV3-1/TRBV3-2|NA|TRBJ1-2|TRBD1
CASSLGQGARGYTF
TGTGCCAGCAGCCTGGGACAGGGGGCGCGAGGCTACACCTTC
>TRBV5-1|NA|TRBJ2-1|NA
CASSLIPNNEQFF
TGCGCCAGCAGCTTGATCCCCAACAATGAGCAGTTCTTC
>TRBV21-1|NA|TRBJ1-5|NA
CASSSGVPNQPQHF
TGTGCCAGCAGCTCGGGGGTACCGAATCAGCCCCAGCATTTT
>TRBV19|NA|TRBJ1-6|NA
CASSPTGRNSPLHF
TGTGCCAGTAGCCCGACAGGACGGAATTCACCCCTCCACTTT
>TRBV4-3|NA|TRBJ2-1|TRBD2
CASSQDRTSLYNEQFF
TGCGCCAGCAGCCAAGACCGGACTAGCCTCTACAATGAGCAGTTCTTC
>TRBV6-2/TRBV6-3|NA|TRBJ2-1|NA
CASSYSPGGGGSSYNEQFF
TGTGCCAGCAGTTACTCACCAGGAGGAGGCGGAAGCTCCTACAATGAGCAGTTCTTC
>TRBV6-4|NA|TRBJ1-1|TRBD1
CASTEDRGKNTEAFF
TGTGCCAGCACTGAGGACAGGGGAAAGAACACTGAAGCTTTCTTT
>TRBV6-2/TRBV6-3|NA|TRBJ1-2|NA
CASSYRDTVNYGYTF
TGTGCCAGCAGTTACCGGGACACGGTTAACTATGGCTACACCTTC
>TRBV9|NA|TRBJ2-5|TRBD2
CASSSGEGRGPAKETQYF
TGTGCCAGCAGCTCCGGGGAGGGGAGAGGCCCCGCGAAAGAGACCCAGTACTTC
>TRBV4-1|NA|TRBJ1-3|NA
CASSPYNSSGNTIYF
TGCGCCAGCAGCCCTTATAACAGCTCTGGAAACACCATATATTTT
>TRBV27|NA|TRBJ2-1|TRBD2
CASSAGTSGDNEQFF
TGTGCCAGCAGTGCGGGGACTAGCGGGGACAATGAGCAGTTCTTC
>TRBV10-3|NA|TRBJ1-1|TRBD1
CAIGQGGLTEAFF
TGTGCCATCGGGCAAGGGGGCCTCACTGAAGCTTTCTTT
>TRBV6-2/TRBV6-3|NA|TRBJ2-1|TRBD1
CASSYTTGYNEQFF
TGTGCCAGCAGTTACACGACAGGGTACAATGAGCAGTTCTTC
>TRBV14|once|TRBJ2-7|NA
CASSLLDSYEQYF
TGTGCCAGCAGCCTTCTCGACAGTTACGAGCAGTACTTC
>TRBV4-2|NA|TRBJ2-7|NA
CASSQGPYEQYF
TGTGCCAGCAGCCAAGGTCCGTACGAGCAGTACTTC
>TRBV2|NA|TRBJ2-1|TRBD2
CASSEAGTSGGYNEQFF
TGTGCCAGCAGTGAAGCTGGGACTAGCGGGGGGTATAATGAGCAGTTCTTC
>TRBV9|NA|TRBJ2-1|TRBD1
CASSDTGGSYNEQFF
TGTGCCAGCAGCGATACAGGGGGCTCCTACAATGAGCAGTTCTTC
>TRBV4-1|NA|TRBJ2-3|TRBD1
CASSYRDREDTQYF
TGCGCCAGCAGCTACCGGGACAGGGAAGATACGCAGTATTTT
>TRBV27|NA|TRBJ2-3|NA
CASSLQGRTDTQYF
TGTGCCAGCAGTTTACAGGGCCGCACAGATACGCAGTATTTT
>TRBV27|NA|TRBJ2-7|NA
CASSLSSRYEQYF
TGTGCCAGCAGTTTATCGTCCAGATACGAGCAGTACTTC
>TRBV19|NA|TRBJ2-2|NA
CASSVAEFTGELFF
TGTGCCAGTAGCGTAGCGGAGTTCACCGGGGAGCTGTTTTTT
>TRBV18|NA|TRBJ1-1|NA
CASSPLWTENTEAFF
TGTGCCAGCTCACCACTTTGGACAGAGAACACTGAAGCTTTCTTT
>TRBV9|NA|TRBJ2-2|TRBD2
CASSSPEAGAGELFF
TGTGCCAGCAGCTCCCCGGAGGCGGGAGCCGGGGAGCTGTTTTTT
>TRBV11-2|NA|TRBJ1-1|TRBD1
CASNSGYRGDNTEAFF
TGTGCCAGCAACTCTGGTTACAGGGGCGATAACACTGAAGCTTTCTTT
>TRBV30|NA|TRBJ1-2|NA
CAWRDYGVNYGYTF
TGTGCCTGGAGGGACTATGGAGTTAACTATGGCTACACCTTC
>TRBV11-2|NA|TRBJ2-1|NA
CASTISGLPEINEQFF
TGTGCCAGCACCATATCGGGACTCCCGGAAATAAATGAGCAGTTCTTC
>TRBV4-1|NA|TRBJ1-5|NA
CASSQVAPPGKNQPQHF
TGCGCCAGCAGCCAAGTAGCTCCGCCGGGGAAAAATCAGCCCCAGCATTTT
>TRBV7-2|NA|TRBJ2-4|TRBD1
CASSPQGALAKNIQYF
TGTGCCAGCAGCCCCCAGGGGGCCCTAGCCAAAAACATTCAGTACTTC
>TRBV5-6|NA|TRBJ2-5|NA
CASSFWGEETQYF
TGTGCCAGCAGCTTTTGGGGGGAAGAGACCCAGTACTTC
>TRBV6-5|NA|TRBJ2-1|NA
CASSHKYNEQFF
TGTGCCAGCAGTCACAAATACAATGAGCAGTTCTTC
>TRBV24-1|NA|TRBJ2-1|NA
CATSDPRGSSYNEQFF
TGTGCCACCAGTGATCCCCGAGGGAGCTCCTACAATGAGCAGTTCTTC
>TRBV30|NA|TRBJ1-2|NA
CAWSVGWPGGYGYTF
TGTGCCTGGAGTGTAGGGTGGCCCGGGGGCTATGGCTACACCTTC
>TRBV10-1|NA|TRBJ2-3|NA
CASSESSLFGSGTDTQYF
TGCGCCAGCAGTGAGTCGAGTTTGTTCGGTAGCGGCACAGATACGCAGTATTTT
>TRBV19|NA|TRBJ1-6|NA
CASSSGTASSYNSPLHF
TGTGCCAGTAGTTCCGGGACTGCTAGCTCCTATAATTCACCCCTCCACTTT
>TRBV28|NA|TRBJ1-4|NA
CASSLSSLGGWEKLFF
TGTGCCAGCAGTTTGTCGTCCCTAGGCGGGTGGGAAAAACTGTTTTTT
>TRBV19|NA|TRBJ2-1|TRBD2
CASREVAGGSYNEQFF
TGTGCCAGTAGAGAAGTAGCGGGAGGCTCCTACAATGAGCAGTTCTTC
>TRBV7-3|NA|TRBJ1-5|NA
CASSLNSGANNQPQHF
TGTGCCAGCAGCCTCAATAGTGGAGCGAATAATCAGCCCCAGCATTTT
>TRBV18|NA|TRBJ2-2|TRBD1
CASSSVPGQGVTGELFF
TGTGCCAGCTCATCGGTCCCGGGACAGGGAGTCACCGGGGAGCTGTTTTTT
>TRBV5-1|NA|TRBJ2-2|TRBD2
CASSLFPAGDAGELFF
TGCGCCAGCAGCTTGTTTCCAGCGGGAGACGCCGGGGAGCTGTTTTTT
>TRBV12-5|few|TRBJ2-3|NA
CASGPRVDTQYF
TGTGCTAGTGGTCCCCGGGTAGATACGCAGTATTTT
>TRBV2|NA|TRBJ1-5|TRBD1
CASSSDRGYSNQPQHF
TGTGCCAGCAGTTCCGACAGGGGTTATAGCAATCAGCCCCAGCATTTT
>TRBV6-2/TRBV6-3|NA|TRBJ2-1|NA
CASSKPPGFLANEQFF
TGTGCCAGCAGCAAACCCCCAGGATTTTTGGCCAATGAGCAGTTCTTC
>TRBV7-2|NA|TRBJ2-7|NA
CASSRSGSAYEQYF
TGTGCCAGCAGCCGTAGCGGTTCCGCCTACGAGCAGTACTTC
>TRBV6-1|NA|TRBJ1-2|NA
CASSEGLSLYYGYTF
TGTGCCAGCAGTGAAGGGTTGAGCCTTTACTATGGCTACACCTTC